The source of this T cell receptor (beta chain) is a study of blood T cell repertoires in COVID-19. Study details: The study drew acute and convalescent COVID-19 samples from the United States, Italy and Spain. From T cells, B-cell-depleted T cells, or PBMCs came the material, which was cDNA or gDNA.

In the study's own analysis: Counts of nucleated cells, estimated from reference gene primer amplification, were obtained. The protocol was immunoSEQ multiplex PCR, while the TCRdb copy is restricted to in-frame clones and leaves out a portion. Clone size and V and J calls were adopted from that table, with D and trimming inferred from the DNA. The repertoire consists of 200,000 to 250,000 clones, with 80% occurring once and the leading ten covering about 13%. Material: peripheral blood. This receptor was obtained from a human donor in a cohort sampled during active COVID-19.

The CDR3 reads CASTIQGNYGYTF. The CDR3 DNA sequence: TGTGCCAGCACCATACAGGGGAACTATGGCTACACCTTC. The chain is built from TRBV3-1 (or the pseudogene TRBV3-2) and TRBJ1-2; 7 bases fit TRBD1. V shed 7 bases, J shed 2 bases, and the junction held 4 bases outside the gene matches. Per germline, CDR1 LGHDT and CDR2 YNNKEL (reference sequence). The CDR3 is made up of 13 amino acids.